Shown below are 27 T cell receptor beta chains from a single sample sequenced in a study of cytomegalovirus exposure and HLA in healthy donors (dated by TCRdb to about 2017). The library was built by means of the immunoSEQ multiplex PCR assay. For the multiplex PCR, a mixture combining 60 forward primers for TCR Vbeta segments and 13 reverse primers for TCR Jbeta segments was used. What TCRdb holds here is the immuneACCESS table cut down to in-frame rearrangements. Part of the clones is not present; checked against another copy, under half of the missing clones reflect an unresolved V gene, and the others are unexplained. The sample includes approximately 35,000 clones, with roughly 64% observed a single time. The ten largest clonotypes hold over 9% of the sample. Sequenced material: PBMCs. These receptors originate from a man aged 40-49 years in good health and CMV-seropositive.

This clone was counted once. The rearrangement links TRBV5-4 to TRBJ2-3; D might be TRBD2 (6 bases). The germline V and J ends were trimmed by 7 bases and 4 bases, with 25 bases remaining between them. In germline, CDR1 is SGHNT, CDR2 YYREEE (reference sequence). This CDR3 is 17 amino acids long. CDR3 coding DNA: TGTGCCAGCGGCTCCAAGGCGGGGCCCGTAAGGCCAGATACGCAGTATTTT. It specifies CASGSKAGPVRPDTQYF.

CDR3 in amino acids: CAIPLSPGGHSPLHF. In DNA form, the CDR3 reads TGTGCCATCCCTCTGAGTCCAGGGGGCCATTCACCCCTCCACTTT. The rearrangement joins TRBV6-1 to TRBJ1-6; 8 bases are a match to TRBD1. Unmatched junction bases numbered 13, after V lost 10 bases and J lost 8 bases. This CDR3 contains 15 residues. Germline-derived CDR1 and CDR2 are MNHNS and SASEGT.

This clone has more than one count but fewer than ten. This sequence joins TRBV6-5 and TRBJ2-1; 7 bases are shared with TRBD1. CDR3 size: 16 residues. Germline loops: CDR1 MNHEY, CDR2 SVGAGI. Trimming cost V 4 bases and J 2 bases; bases outside gene matches: 8. The CDR3 reads CASSLSRDRTYNEQFF. The CDR3 DNA reads TGTGCCAGCAGTTTAAGCCGGGACAGAACCTACAATGAGCAGTTCTTC.

This clone was counted between two and nine times. V usage is TRBV12-2 and J usage is TRBJ1-3. TRBV12-2 is reported as a pseudogene. This CDR3 contains 11 residues. The CDR3 DNA sequence: TGTGCAAGCCGCTCTGGAAACACCATATATTTT. Its protein is CASRSGNTIYF.

The gene calls are TRBV10-3 and TRBJ2-3; 9 bases are shared with TRBD2. The CDR3 totals 15 residues. CDR1 is ENHRY and CDR2 is SYGVKD in the germline V gene. Losses at the gene ends were 6 bases for V and 4 bases for J; bases not matched to a gene: 8. The CDR3 is CAIRGGGGASDTQYF. The CDR3 DNA follows: TGTGCCATCAGGGGCGGCGGGGGGGCATCAGATACGCAGTATTTT.

The rearrangement uses TRBV28 and TRBJ2-2, with D hard to call. The germline CDR1 and CDR2 sequences are MDHEN and SYDVKM. The CDR3 runs to 13 residues. V dropped 10 bases and J dropped 1 base, with 10 bases sitting between them. The CDR3 DNA is TGTGCCACCGAATCGGGGAACACCGGGGAGCTGTTTTTT. As protein: CATESGNTGELFF.

The chain has TRBV5-8 and TRBJ1-5; D is perhaps TRBD1 (6 bases). This CDR3 has 16 amino acids. V lost 4 bases to trimming and J lost 2 bases, with 16 bases between them. CDR1 SGHTS and CDR2 YDEGEE come from the germline V gene. DNA of the CDR3: TGTGCCAGCAGCAAAGGGGTAGGGGGACGCAATCAGCCCCAGCATTTT. Translation: CASSKGVGGRNQPQHF. The entire variable domain, with the rest obtained from reference TRBV5-8 and TRBJ1-5, is as follows: EAGVTQSPTHLIKTRGQQATLRCSPISGHTSVYWYQQALGLGLQFLLWYDEGEERNRGNFPPRFSGRQFPNYSSELNVNALELEDSALYLCASSKGVGGRNQPQHFGDGTRLSIL.

V and J are TRBV7-9 and TRBJ2-7, with 11 bases that match TRBD2. The CDR3 spans 13 residues. With 5 bases clipped from V and 9 bases from J, the junction kept 6 bases outside the gene matches. Germline CDR1 reads SEHNR; CDR2 reads FQNEAQ (reference sequence). CDR3 region: CASSQGLAEPQYF. In DNA form, the CDR3 reads TGTGCCAGCAGCCAGGGACTAGCGGAGCCGCAGTACTTC.

The CDR3 bases are TGTGCCAGCAGCTTAGCCGCCTCGGGGGCGGGGGCAGAGACCCAGTACTTC. It translates to CASSLAASGAGAETQYF. V gene TRBV7-9 combines with J gene TRBJ2-5; D is possibly TRBD2 (7 bases). Germline V gene lookup returns CDR1 SEHNR and CDR2 FQNEAQ (reference sequence). The V gene lost 0 bases and the J gene lost 4 bases, with 18 bases spanning the gap. The CDR3 consists of 17 residues.

The chain employs TRBV28 and TRBJ1-5; 7 nucleotides agree with TRBD1. Trimming cost V 5 bases and J 6 bases; bases outside gene matches: 4. CDR1 is MDHEN and CDR2 is SYDVKM in the germline V gene. There are 13 residues in the CDR3. CDR3 in DNA: TGTGCCAGCAGTCAGACAGGGATTCAGCCCCAGCATTTT. Its protein is CASSQTGIQPQHF. The whole variable domain, filled in from reference TRBV28 and TRBJ1-5, reads DVKVTQSSRYLVKRTGEKVFLECVQDMDHENMFWYRQDPGLGLRLIYFSYDVKMKEKGDIPEGYSVSREKKERFSLILESASTNQTSMYLCASSQTGIQPQHFGDGTRLSIL.

This rearrangement joins TRBV5-1 to TRBJ2-7; 14 bases fit TRBD2. V lost 0 bases to trimming and J lost 1 base; unmatched junction nucleotides: 6. CDR1 SGHRS and CDR2 YFSETQ come from the germline V gene. The CDR3 has 18 residues. In DNA, the CDR3 is TGCGCCAGCAGCTTGGCCCTCAGACTAGCGGGGGGGTCCTACGAGCAGTACTTC. This gives the protein CASSLALRLAGGSYEQYF.

This chain uses TRBV12-5 with TRBJ1-5; the D gene is possibly TRBD1 (5 bases). This CDR3 is 16 amino acids long. With 3 bases removed from V and 0 bases from J, the gap between germline ends came to 12 bases. CDR1 and CDR2 from the germline V gene are LGHNT and FRNRAP. CDR3 sequence reads: CASGFVGGYSNQPQHF. In nucleotides, the CDR3 is TGTGCTAGTGGTTTCGTCGGGGGGTATAGCAATCAGCCCCAGCATTTT.

The J gene is TRBJ2-2, the V gene TRBV2, with TRBD2 matching 16 bases. In germline, CDR1 is SNHLY, CDR2 FYNNEI. The J segment lost 6 bases and the V segment lost 7 bases, leaving 2 bases of the junction unmatched. The CDR3 contains 15 residues. DNA for the CDR3: TGTGCCAGCACCGGGACTAGCGGGGGGGCCGGGGAGCTGTTTTTT. It encodes CASTGTSGGAGELFF.

The V gene is TRBV5-6, the J gene TRBJ1-1; 11 bases fit TRBD1. CDR3 length: 13 amino acids. Per the germline V gene, CDR1 is SGHDT and CDR2 is YYEEEE. Trimming removed 4 bases from V and 10 bases from J; junction bases left unmatched: 6. The CDR3 DNA sequence: TGTGCCAGCAGCCCGGACAGGGGGCGATCAGCTTTCTTT. This translates into CASSPDRGRSAFF.

The genes are TRBV19 and TRBJ2-5; a weak D match, TRBD2 (6 bases). CDR1 is LNHDA and CDR2 is SQIVND in the germline V gene (reference sequence). The V gene lost 4 bases and the J gene lost 1 base, with 16 bases spanning the gap. The CDR3 covers 16 residues. CDR3 DNA: TGTGCCAGTAGTAAGGTGGCGGGAATACGCCAAGAGACCCAGTACTTC. It translates to CASSKVAGIRQETQYF.

The J gene is TRBJ2-1, the V gene TRBV6-5; D perhaps matches TRBD1 (5 bases). This CDR3 region has 15 residues. Germline V gene data show CDR1 as MNHEY and CDR2 as SVGAGI. The germline V and J ends were trimmed by 6 bases and 8 bases, with 20 bases remaining between them. CDR3 sequence (DNA): TGTGCCAGCAGCCCTCCCAGGGAAGGTTATTATGAGCAGTTCTTC. Translation gives CASSPPREGYYEQFF.

The CDR3 DNA reads TGCGCCAGCAGCTTGGTTTCAGGGGATTGGGGGATTCCGGACACTGAAGCTTTCTTT. Translation gives CASSLVSGDWGIPDTEAFF. The chain uses TRBV5-1 and TRBJ1-1, with a weak D call TRBD1 (6 bases). The CDR3 extends over 19 amino acids. Germline CDR1 and CDR2: SGHRS and YFSETQ. Deletions cut 0 bases from V and 3 bases from J, with 24 bases between.

The rearrangement links TRBV4-2 to TRBJ2-3; 13 nucleotides line up with TRBD2. Germline CDR1 reads LGHNA; CDR2 reads YNFKEQ. Unmatched junction bases numbered 0, after V lost 6 bases and J lost 3 bases. The CDR3 loop spans 14 amino acids. The CDR3 DNA sequence: TGTGCCAGCAGGGGACTAGCGGGGACAGATACGCAGTATTTT. Its translation: CASRGLAGTDTQYF.

V usage is TRBV7-8 and J usage is TRBJ2-4; weak D call: TRBD1 (5 bases). Looked up from germline, CDR1 is SGHVS and CDR2 is FQNEAQ. The CDR3 covers 14 residues. Trimming left V 1 base short and J 1 base short, with 5 bases between. The CDR3 DNA reads TGTGCCAGCAGCTTAGAGGGGGCCAAAAACATTCAGTACTTC. The encoded protein is CASSLEGAKNIQYF.

A few counts support this clone. The chain links TRBV4-2 to TRBJ2-7; possibly TRBD1 for D (5 bases). The CDR3 has 16 amino acids. The V gene's germline CDR1 is LGHNA and CDR2 YNFKEQ. V lost 1 base and J lost 4, with 17 bases in between. CDR3 region: CASSQALGVRLYEQYF. The CDR3 DNA is TGTGCCAGCAGCCAAGCTTTAGGGGTCCGTCTTTACGAGCAGTACTTC.

V and J are TRBV19 and TRBJ1-2; D is undetermined. Germline CDR1 reads LNHDA; CDR2 reads SQIVND (reference sequence). The length of the CDR3 is 14 residues. V lost 8 bases, J lost 3 bases, and 16 bases lay in between. For the CDR3, the DNA is TGTGCCAGTCTACCCCTTTCCGGGGACTATGGCTACACCTTC. Protein sequence: CASLPLSGDYGYTF.

This chain joins TRBV7-2 and TRBJ2-7; 11 bases are a match to TRBD2. The germline V gene encodes CDR1 SGHTA and CDR2 FQGNSA. Losses at the gene ends were 5 bases for V and 5 bases for J; bases not matched to a gene: 5. The CDR3 has 14 residues. In DNA, the CDR3 is TGTGCCAGCAGCCGTAGCGGGGGGGGAAACGAGCAGTACTTC. Its translation: CASSRSGGGNEQYF. Supplemented by reference TRBV7-2 and TRBJ2-7, the full variable domain reads GAGVSQSPSNKVTEKGKDVELRCDPISGHTALYWYRQSLGQGLEFLIYFQGNSAPDKSGLPSDRFSAERTGGSVSTLTIQRTQQEDSAVYLCASSRSGGGNEQYFGPGTRLTVT.

V gene TRBV14 combines with J gene TRBJ1-1, with D perhaps TRBD1 (5 bases). Germline CDR1 reads SGHDN; CDR2 reads FVKESK. This CDR3 contains 13 residues. V was trimmed by 4 bases and J by 7 bases, leaving 13 bases between them. The CDR3 sequence: CASSRNQGGEAFF. CDR3 coding DNA: TGTGCCAGCAGCCGTAATCAGGGCGGTGAAGCTTTCTTT.

To note about this clone: Other DNA sequences within the sample encode an identical CDR3. The gene calls are TRBV7-6 and TRBJ2-3, with D perhaps matching TRBD2 (6 bases). The V end was cut by 1 base, the J end by 1 base, with 9 bases between. Germline V gene sequence: CDR1 SGHVS, CDR2 FNYEAQ. The CDR3 covers 15 residues. CDR3 in amino acids: CASSLVGGGTDTQYF. The CDR3 DNA follows: TGTGCCAGCAGCTTAGTAGGCGGGGGCACAGATACGCAGTATTTT.

The chain carries TRBV23-1 and TRBJ1-5; TRBD1 might be the D (6 bases). TRBV23-1 counts as an open reading frame of uncertain function. There are 21 residues in the CDR3. Trimming stripped 6 bases from V and 0 bases from J, with 30 bases between. The CDR3 bases are TGCGCCAGCAGATACTGCAGGAACAAGACAGGTCCCCGATATAGCAATCAGCCCCAGCATTTT. As protein: CASRYCRNKTGPRYSNQPQHF.

This chain links TRBV19 with TRBJ2-7; possibly TRBD1 for D (5 bases). CDR1 LNHDA and CDR2 SQIVND come from the germline V gene (reference sequence). The CDR3 consists of 15 residues. V lost 0 bases, J lost 7 bases, and 16 bases lay in between. This CDR3 reads CASSIDSETRGEQYF. The CDR3 region has the DNA TGTGCCAGTAGTATAGATTCGGAGACAAGGGGAGAGCAGTACTTC.

The V gene is TRBV5-1, the J gene TRBJ2-2; TRBD1 matches at 7 bases. Trimming removed 9 bases from V and 6 bases from J; junction bases left unmatched: 17. There are 16 residues in the CDR3. Germline CDR1 and CDR2: SGHRS and YFSETQ. For the CDR3, the DNA is TGCGCCACCTACGTAGGGGTAGGGGGCGCTTCCGGGGAGCTGTTTTTT. The encoded protein is CATYVGVGGASGELFF.